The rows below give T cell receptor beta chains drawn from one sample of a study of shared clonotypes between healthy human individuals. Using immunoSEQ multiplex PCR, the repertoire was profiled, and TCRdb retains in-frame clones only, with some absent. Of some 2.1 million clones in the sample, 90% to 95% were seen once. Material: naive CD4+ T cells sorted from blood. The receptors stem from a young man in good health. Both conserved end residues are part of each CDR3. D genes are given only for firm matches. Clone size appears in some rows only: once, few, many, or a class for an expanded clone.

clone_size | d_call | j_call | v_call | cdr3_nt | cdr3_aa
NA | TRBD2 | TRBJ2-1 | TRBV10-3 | TGTGCCACGATAGCGGGTTTCGAGAATGAGCAGTTCTTC | CATIAGFENEQFF
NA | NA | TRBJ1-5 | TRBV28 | TGTGCCAGCAGTTTGGCAGGGGAGGGCAATCAGCCCCAGCATTTT | CASSLAGEGNQPQHF
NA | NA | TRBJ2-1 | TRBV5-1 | TGCGCCAGCAGCTTGCCAGGGGTTGAGCAGTTCTTC | CASSLPGVEQFF
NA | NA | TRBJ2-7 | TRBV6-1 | TGTGCCAGCAGTGCACGGACATTAGGGTCCTACGAGCAGTACTTC | CASSARTLGSYEQYF
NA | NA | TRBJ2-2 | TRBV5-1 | TGCGCCAGCAGCCTTGTACCGGGGGCTAACACCGGGGAGCTGTTTTTT | CASSLVPGANTGELFF
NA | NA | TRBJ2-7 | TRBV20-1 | TGCAGTGCTAGAGGGAGCTACGAGCAGTACTTC | CSARGSYEQYF
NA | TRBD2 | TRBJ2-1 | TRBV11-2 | TGTGCCAGCAGACTACTAGCGGCACTTTACAATGAGCAGTTCTTC | CASRLLAALYNEQFF
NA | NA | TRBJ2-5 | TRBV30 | TGTGCCTGGAGTGTACGACCCCAAGAGACCCAGTACTTC | CAWSVRPQETQYF
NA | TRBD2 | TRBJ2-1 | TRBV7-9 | TGTGCCAGCAGCTTATCTAGGCTAGCGGGATCGGATGAGCAGTTCTTC | CASSLSRLAGSDEQFF
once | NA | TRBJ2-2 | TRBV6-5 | TGTGCCAGCAGTAACGGGAAATGGGGCACCGGGGAGCTGTTTTTT | CASSNGKWGTGELFF
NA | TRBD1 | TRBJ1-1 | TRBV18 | TGTGCCAGCTCACCCGGGACAGCCATGAACACTGAAGCTTTCTTT | CASSPGTAMNTEAFF
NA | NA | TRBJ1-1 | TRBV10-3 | TGTGCCATCAGTGGTGACACTGAAGCTTTCTTT | CAISGDTEAFF
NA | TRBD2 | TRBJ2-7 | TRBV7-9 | TGTGCCAGCAGCAAGACTAGCGGGAGTAGCGAGCAGTACTTC | CASSKTSGSSEQYF
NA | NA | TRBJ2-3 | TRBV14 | TGTGCCAGCAGCCGAGTAAGCATCAGAACGGTGGCAGATACGCAGTATTTT | CASSRVSIRTVADTQYF
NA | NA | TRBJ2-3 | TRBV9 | TGTGCCAGCAGCGTAGGGGAGGGGGTGACAGATACGCAGTATTTT | CASSVGEGVTDTQYF
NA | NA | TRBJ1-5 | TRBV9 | TGTGCCAGCAGCGTATTGGCGGGGCTTAGTAGCAATCAGCCCCAGCATTTT | CASSVLAGLSSNQPQHF
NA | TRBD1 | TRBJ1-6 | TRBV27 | TGTGCCAGCAGACTAGGGCCAGGGGGCGCCTATAATTCACCCCTCCACTTT | CASRLGPGGAYNSPLHF
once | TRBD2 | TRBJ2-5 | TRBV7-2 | TGTGCCGGCAGCCGGACTAGCGGGGCTCAAGAGACCCAGTACTTC | CAGSRTSGAQETQYF
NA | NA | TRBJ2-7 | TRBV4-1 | TGCGCCAGCAGCCAGCCCCGTCAACAGGGCTACGAGCAGTACTTC | CASSQPRQQGYEQYF
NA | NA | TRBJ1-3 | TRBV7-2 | TGTGCCAGCAGCTTAAACGGGCCAGCCGGGGACACCATATATTTT | CASSLNGPAGDTIYF
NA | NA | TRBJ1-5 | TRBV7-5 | TGTGCCAGAAGCGTACTTTGGATTAATGGAAATCAGCCCCAGCATTTT | CARSVLWINGNQPQHF
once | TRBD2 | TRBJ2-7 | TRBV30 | TGTGCCTGTTTAACCAGCGGGAGATCTATCCTTCTCTTC | CACLTSGRSILLF
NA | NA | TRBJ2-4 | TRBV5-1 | TGCGCCAGCAGCTCCGCTCCTACAGGGATAGCCAAAAACATTCAGTACTTC | CASSSAPTGIAKNIQYF
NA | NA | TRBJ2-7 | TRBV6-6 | TGTGCCAGCAGTTACTCGACCAGGGGCGGGTACGAGCAGTACTTC | CASSYSTRGGYEQYF
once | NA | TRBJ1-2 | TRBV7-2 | TGTGCCAGCAGCTTAGTAGTTGGCGAGGGCTATGGCTACACCTTC | CASSLVVGEGYGYTF
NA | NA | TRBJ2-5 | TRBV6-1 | TGTGCCAGCAAGGGACAAGCTAGGGAGACCCAGTACTTC | CASKGQARETQYF
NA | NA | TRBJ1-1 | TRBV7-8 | TGTGCCAGCAGCTTAACAGCAGGGCTGAACACTGAAGCTTTCTTT | CASSLTAGLNTEAFF
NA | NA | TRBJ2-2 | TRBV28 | TGTGCCAGCAGTCCCGATGTGGGGGCCGGGGAGCTGTTTTTT | CASSPDVGAGELFF
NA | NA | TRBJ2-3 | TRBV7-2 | TGTGCCAGCAGCTTAAAAGGGGGGGCCGTGTCAGATACGCAGTATTTT | CASSLKGGAVSDTQYF
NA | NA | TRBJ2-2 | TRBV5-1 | TGCGCCAGTACGCCCCGTATCCGGGCCCCGAACACCGGGGAGCTGTTTTTT | CASTPRIRAPNTGELFF
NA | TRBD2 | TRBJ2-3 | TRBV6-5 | TGTGCCAGTCTCTCCCTAGCGGGGGGCACAGATACGCAGTATTTT | CASLSLAGGTDTQYF
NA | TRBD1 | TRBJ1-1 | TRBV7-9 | TGTGCCAGCAGCACCTCGGGACAGGGGGCCACTGAAGCTTTCTTT | CASSTSGQGATEAFF
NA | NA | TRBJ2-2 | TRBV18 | TGTGGCTGTGTAAACGGAAACACCGGGGAGCTGTTTTTT | CGCVNGNTGELFF
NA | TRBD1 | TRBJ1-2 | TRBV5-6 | TGTGCCAGCAGCTTGACAGGGGGGATAAGGGCGAACTATGGCTACACCTTC | CASSLTGGIRANYGYTF
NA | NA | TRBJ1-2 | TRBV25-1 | TGTGCCAGCAGTGAGGCAGGGAGGTATGGCTACACCTTC | CASSEAGRYGYTF
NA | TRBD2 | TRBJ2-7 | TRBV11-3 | TGTGCCAGCAGCTTAGTATCGGGAGGCGAGCAGTACTTC | CASSLVSGGEQYF
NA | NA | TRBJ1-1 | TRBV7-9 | TGTGCCAGCAGCTTGTTTAATAGTGGGGCCCCGAACACTGAAGCTTTCTTT | CASSLFNSGAPNTEAFF
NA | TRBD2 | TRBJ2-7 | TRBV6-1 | TGTGCCAGCAGTGAACGGGGGGGCCAGTACTTC | CASSERGGQYF
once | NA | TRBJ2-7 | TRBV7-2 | TGTGCCAGCAGCTTAGAGGGCGGATTGGGCTACGAGCAGTACTTC | CASSLEGGLGYEQYF